This paragraph covers one T cell receptor (beta chain) sequence. Here immunoSEQ multiplex PCR was the method, and the copy in TCRdb shows in-frame clones only, minus some. The profile shows about 81,000 clones, around 90% of them singletons. These data come from a study of blood T cell repertoires in COVID-19. Sequencing was carried out using peripheral blood. The clonotype originates from an older man with acute or convalescent COVID-19.

CDR3 bases: TGCGCCAGCAGCTTTCCAGACTCCTACGAGCAGTACTTC. Protein: CASSFPDSYEQYF. The rearrangement links TRBV5-1 to TRBJ2-7; D remains unclear. The CDR3 has 13 amino acids. Germline values: CDR1 SGHRS, CDR2 YFSETQ. Trimming left V 2 bases short and J 0 bases short, with 6 bases between.